A selection of T cell receptor beta chains follows, all from one sample in a study of T cells in Graves' hyperthyroidism and ophthalmopathy. In TCRdb, the multiplex PCR reads were re-called with MiXCR into one record per CDR3 protein. The data show 450,000 to 700,000 distinct CDR3 sequences, about half seen once. The source material was peripheral blood or thyroid tissue (not recorded which). These receptors were taken from an adult woman with Graves' disease, either hyperthyroidism or ophthalmopathy (not recorded which). Each CDR3 is given with its conserved first and last residue. Each record gives: D gene, clone size, V gene, J gene, CDR3 length, CDR3 DNA, CDR3 protein. The D gene is left open where the match is weak. Where a row states a size, it is once, few, many or the class of an expanded clone; other rows omit it.

TRBD2	NA	TRBV7-6	TRBJ2-5	17	TGTGCCAGCAGTCCGAGTCGGACTAGCGGGAGGGCCGGGACCCAGTACTTC	CASSPSRTSGRAGTQYF
NA	once	TRBV9	TRBJ2-5	16	TGTGCCAGCAGCGTAGATGACAGACGAACCGGGGAGACCCAGTACTTC	CASSVDDRRTGETQYF
NA	NA	TRBV7-2	TRBJ1-1	16	TGTGCCAGCAGCTCCTCCCGGCCAGAACTGAACACTGAAGCTTTCTTT	CASSSSRPELNTEAFF
NA	few	TRBV25-1	TRBJ2-1	15	TGTGCCAGCAGTGATAATGGGTTCACCTACAATGAGCAGTTCTTC	CASSDNGFTYNEQFF
NA	many	TRBV7-8	TRBJ2-7	17	TGTGCCAGCAGCCCCCCAGCCGGATTAGTCATGTTCTACGAGCAGTACTTC	CASSPPAGLVMFYEQYF
NA	many	TRBV10-3	TRBJ1-6	15	TGTGCCATCAGTGTTGGGGGCTGGGGTAATTCACCCCTCCACTTT	CAISVGGWGNSPLHF
NA	NA	TRBV11-2	TRBJ1-4	14	TGTGCCAGCAGCGCGCAGGGTCTGAGGGAAAAACTGTTTTTT	CASSAQGLREKLFF
NA	NA	TRBV3-1	TRBJ1-5	15	TGTGCCAGCAGCCGTACTACAGCGAGCAATCAGCCCCAGCATTTT	CASSRTTASNQPQHF
TRBD1	many	TRBV10-3	TRBJ2-7	15	TGTGCCATCAGTGAACGGGACAGGGGTCTCTACGAGCAGTACTTC	CAISERDRGLYEQYF
TRBD2	many	TRBV10-2	TRBJ2-7	13	TGCGCCAGCAGAGCGGGAGGGGGCTACGAGCAGTACTTC	CASRAGGGYEQYF
NA	NA	TRBV12-3/TRBV12-4	TRBJ1-6	15	TGTGCCAGCAGTTTACAGGACGTAGGGAATTCACCCCTCCACTTT	CASSLQDVGNSPLHF
NA	few	TRBV15	TRBJ1-1	15	TGTGCCACCAGCAGAGAGGACACTCCAGTACGGGAAGCTTTCTTT	CATSREDTPVREAFF
TRBD2	NA	TRBV7-9	TRBJ2-7	16	TGTGCCAGCAGCCAAGCTCTAGCGGGAGGTACCTACGAGCAGTACTTC	CASSQALAGGTYEQYF
NA	NA	TRBV24-1	TRBJ2-2	15	TGTGCCACCAGTGCCCTGGGAGAGGACACCGGGGAGCTGTTTTTT	CATSALGEDTGELFF